Listed below are T cell receptor beta chains from one sample, sequenced in a study of blood T cell repertoires in COVID-19. Clones were sequenced by immunoSEQ multiplex PCR, and TCRdb holds only the in-frame ones, with some missing. Here the sample spans 250,000 to 350,000 clones, roughly 90% being singletons. The sequenced sample was peripheral blood. The receptors were sampled from a man younger than 30 who had recovered from COVID-19. Both conserved end residues are part of each CDR3. A D gene is named only where the DNA matches it firmly. A clone size is listed for some rows: how often the clone was seen (once, few, many), or a class if it is expanded.

V gene,clone size,D gene,J gene,CDR3 DNA,CDR3 protein
TRBV7-3,-,TRBD2,TRBJ2-2,TGTGCCAGCAAGGAAATAGCGGGAGTCGGGGAGCTGTTTTTT,CASKEIAGVGELFF
TRBV27,-,TRBD2,TRBJ2-3,TGTGCCAGCAGTCCCAGGGAAGCGGGGGGTCTCACAGATACGCAGTATTTT,CASSPREAGGLTDTQYF
TRBV27,-,-,TRBJ2-2,TGTGCCAGCAGCCCCCAGGTGAGCCAGAACACCGGGGAGCTGTTTTTT,CASSPQVSQNTGELFF
TRBV6-5,-,-,TRBJ2-6,TGTGCCAGCGGTCCGTCGGGGTTCGGGGCCAACGTCCTGACTTTC,CASGPSGFGANVLTF
TRBV3-1/TRBV3-2,-,-,TRBJ1-4,TGTGCCAGCAGCCCACTCATGGGGCAGCATGAAAAACTGTTTTTT,CASSPLMGQHEKLFF
TRBV11-2,-,-,TRBJ1-1,TGTGCCAGCAGCTTAGGTCACGGGGTAGCTTTCTTT,CASSLGHGVAFF
TRBV18,-,-,TRBJ1-3,TGTGCCAGCTCACCGGCGGAAAGCTCTGGAAACACCATATATTTT,CASSPAESSGNTIYF
TRBV9,-,TRBD1,TRBJ1-3,TGTGCCAGCAGCGTAGTGGGGACAGGGGTGTTGGGAAACACCATATATTTT,CASSVVGTGVLGNTIYF
TRBV6-1,-,TRBD1,TRBJ2-7,TGTGCCAGCAGTGCCGCGGGACAGGGAAGGGGAAGCTCCTACGAGCAGTACTTC,CASSAAGQGRGSSYEQYF
TRBV27,-,-,TRBJ1-5,TGTGCCAGCAGTCGAAGCCAGGATTCTAGCAATCAGCCCCAGCATTTT,CASSRSQDSSNQPQHF
TRBV5-5,-,-,TRBJ1-3,TGTGCCAGCAGCCCTACTGCTGGAAACACCATATATTTT,CASSPTAGNTIYF
TRBV5-6,few,TRBD2,TRBJ2-7,TGTGCCAGCAGCGACGGGGGGACTGGGTCTCACGAGCAGTACTTC,CASSDGGTGSHEQYF
TRBV9,-,TRBD1,TRBJ1-1,TGTGCCAGCAGCGTACTAGGACAGGGGAACACTGAAGCTTTCTTT,CASSVLGQGNTEAFF
TRBV10-3,-,TRBD1,TRBJ1-5,TGTGCCATCTCTGACAGGGGCAATCAGCCCCAGCATTTT,CAISDRGNQPQHF
TRBV18,once,TRBD1,TRBJ2-1,TGTGCCAGCTCACCCGGACAGGGGCCGAGCTCCTACAATGAGCAGTTCTTC,CASSPGQGPSSYNEQFF
TRBV6-1,-,TRBD1,TRBJ1-3,TGTGCCAGCAGTGACTGGGACAGGATCAGCTCTGGAAACACCATATATTTT,CASSDWDRISSGNTIYF
TRBV4-2,-,TRBD1,TRBJ1-1,TGTGCCAGCAGCCGGACAGGGGGCCATAACTTGAACACTGAAGCTTTCTTT,CASSRTGGHNLNTEAFF
TRBV3-1/TRBV3-2,-,-,TRBJ2-1,TGTGCCAGCAGCGGAGCCTACAATGAGCAGTTCTTC,CASSGAYNEQFF
TRBV3-1/TRBV3-2,-,-,TRBJ1-1,TGTGCCAGCAGCCAGCAGGGTTACACTGAAGCTTTCTTT,CASSQQGYTEAFF
TRBV3-1/TRBV3-2,-,TRBD2,TRBJ2-1,TGTGCCAGCAGCCCCCCCTTAGCGGGAGGGGGCTCATGGGACCAATACAATGAGCAGTTCTTC,CASSPPLAGGGSWDQYNEQFF
TRBV4-3,-,-,TRBJ2-7,TGCGCCAGCAGCCAAGTGGGGGGATCCTACGAGCAGTACTTC,CASSQVGGSYEQYF
TRBV27,-,TRBD2,TRBJ2-1,TGTGCCAGCAGTTTATTGCGGGGGGGCCAAGATGAGCAGTTCTTC,CASSLLRGGQDEQFF
TRBV10-3,-,TRBD1,TRBJ2-7,TGTGCCATCAGCTTACAGGGGGTCCCCTACGAGCAGTACTTC,CAISLQGVPYEQYF
TRBV18,few,-,TRBJ2-2,TGTGCCAGCTCACCAGGGGGCGAGAACACCGGGGAGCTGTTTTTT,CASSPGGENTGELFF
TRBV4-1,-,TRBD2,TRBJ2-7,TGCGCCAGCAGCCAGAGTGGGCTAGCGGGCGAGCAGTACTTC,CASSQSGLAGEQYF
TRBV7-2,once,-,TRBJ1-1,TGTGCCAGCAGCACTAAGGGCGGGGGAGGGACTGAAGCTTTCTTT,CASSTKGGGGTEAFF
TRBV7-9,-,-,TRBJ1-1,TGTGCCAGCAGCTTCCACAGGGCGGAGAAGAACACTGAAGCTTTCTTT,CASSFHRAEKNTEAFF
TRBV19,-,-,TRBJ1-1,TGTGCCAGTAGCCCTGAAAGGGGCACTGAAGCTTTCTTT,CASSPERGTEAFF
TRBV5-4,-,-,TRBJ2-7,TGTGCCAGCAGCTTGGAGGGGAGGACAGGTCACGAGCAGTACTTC,CASSLEGRTGHEQYF
TRBV9,-,-,TRBJ2-2,TGTGCCAGCAGCGTAGGGCGTCCGGCCAGGGCCTTGGGCGGGGAGCTGTTTTTT,CASSVGRPARALGGELFF
TRBV18,-,-,TRBJ1-1,TGTGCCAGCTCACCAGATGGACAGATGAACACTGAAGCTTTCTTT,CASSPDGQMNTEAFF
TRBV6-6,-,-,TRBJ1-2,TGTGCCAGCAGTTACGTTACAGCGGTCGGTGGCTACACCTTC,CASSYVTAVGGYTF
TRBV7-9,-,-,TRBJ1-2,TGTGCCAGCAGCTTAGCCAGCCAGGATGGCTACACCTTC,CASSLASQDGYTF
TRBV6-6,few,TRBD1,TRBJ2-7,TGTGCCAGCAGTCCGGGACAGGGGGTCTACGAGCAGTACTTC,CASSPGQGVYEQYF
TRBV18,-,-,TRBJ2-1,TGTGCCAGCTCACCACCGATCCTGCGGCCATCCTACAATGAGCAGTTCTTC,CASSPPILRPSYNEQFF
TRBV2,-,-,TRBJ1-1,TGTGCCAGCACCGAAAGGAACAGCGAAGCTTTCTTT,CASTERNSEAFF
TRBV27,-,TRBD2,TRBJ2-7,TGTGCCAGCAGTTCCCTAGCGGGAGGGGATTACGAGCAGTACTTC,CASSSLAGGDYEQYF
TRBV19,-,TRBD1,TRBJ1-1,TGTGCCAGTAGTCTCGGGACAGCGAACACTGAAGCTTTCTTT,CASSLGTANTEAFF
TRBV3-1/TRBV3-2,-,-,TRBJ1-1,TGTGCCAGCAGCCAATCACAGGGTCCTGAAGCTTTCTTT,CASSQSQGPEAFF
TRBV11-3,-,-,TRBJ2-2,TGTGCCAGCAACTCCGGGGGAACAGGGGAGTCGGCCGGGGAGCTGTTTTTT,CASNSGGTGESAGELFF
TRBV2,-,-,TRBJ1-5,TGTGCCAGCAGGGTCAGGGAGGACGGCAATCAGCCCCAGCATTTT,CASRVREDGNQPQHF
TRBV19,few,TRBD2,TRBJ2-4,TGTGCCAGTAGTATAGAGGTACGGCTAGCGGGAGGGCGGACCTTCAAAAACATTCAGTACTTC,CASSIEVRLAGGRTFKNIQYF
TRBV19,once,-,TRBJ2-7,TGTGCCAGTAGTATTCAGGCAGAGACATACGAGCAGTACTTC,CASSIQAETYEQYF
TRBV5-5,once,-,TRBJ1-6,TGTGCCAGCAGCTTGGTTGTAGGCAGGGTATCACCCCTCCACTTT,CASSLVVGRVSPLHF
TRBV3-1/TRBV3-2,-,-,TRBJ2-1,TGTGCCAGCAGCCCCGCGGGATACAATGAGCAGTTCTTC,CASSPAGYNEQFF
TRBV7-9,-,TRBD1,TRBJ1-1,TGTGCCGGACACAGGGGTGAGACTGAAGCTTTCTTT,CAGHRGETEAFF
TRBV6-2/TRBV6-3,-,-,TRBJ2-1,TGTGCCAGCAGCTCACTAGAGGGTGAGCAGTTCTTC,CASSSLEGEQFF
TRBV5-1,-,-,TRBJ2-5,TGCGCCAGCAGACAAGGACTTCAAGAGACCCAGTACTTC,CASRQGLQETQYF
TRBV29-1,few,-,TRBJ2-7,TGCAGCGTTGGACAGAACTCCTACGAGCAGTACTTC,CSVGQNSYEQYF
TRBV7-2,-,-,TRBJ1-6,TGTGCCAGCAGCTTAGTCCGACAGGCCCAGGGGAATTCACCCCTCCACTTT,CASSLVRQAQGNSPLHF
TRBV3-1/TRBV3-2,-,-,TRBJ2-3,TGTGCCAGCGAAGCGGACACAGATACGCAGTATTTT,CASEADTDTQYF
TRBV5-1,few,TRBD1,TRBJ1-2,TGCGCCAGCAGCCCCGAGGGGGACAGTTTAGGCTACACCTTC,CASSPEGDSLGYTF
TRBV30,-,-,TRBJ1-6,TGTGCCTGGACCAGGGCAAATTCACCCCTCCACTTT,CAWTRANSPLHF
TRBV4-1,-,-,TRBJ2-1,TGCGCCAGCAGGGACAGTAGGAATGAGCAGTTCTTC,CASRDSRNEQFF